A single sample is the source of the 22 T cell receptor beta chains below, sequenced in a study of monozygotic twins with inflammatory bowel disease. Following a re-call of the 5' RACE reads, TCRdb has one entry per CDR3 protein and lacks DNA. The listing records 150,000 to 200,000 distinct CDR3 sequences. The sample taken for sequencing was blood. Receptor source: a human donor with ulcerative colitis or Crohn's disease, or a healthy co-twin of an affected twin (not recorded which).

This chain links TRBV28 with TRBJ2-7; TCRdb outputs TRBD1, but without DNA this stays unchecked. Germline V gives CDR1 MDHEN, CDR2 SYDVKM. The CDR3 is 13 amino acids. The chain's CDR3 is CASSGQAPYEQYF.

This chain joins TRBV5-4 and TRBJ1-5; TCRdb returns TRBD1, unconfirmable since there is no DNA. CDR1 and CDR2 from the germline V gene are SGHNT and YYREEE (reference sequence). CDR3 size: 14 residues. CDR3 sequence reads: CASSSIWGNQPQHF.

The V call is TRBV5-1, the J call TRBJ1-5; TCRdb returns TRBD1, unconfirmable since there is no DNA. This CDR3 has 16 residues. Looked up from germline, CDR1 is SGHRS and CDR2 is YFSETQ. CDR3 amino acids: CASSLGTGGDNQPQHF.

This chain connects TRBV5-1 to TRBJ2-1; TCRdb's D call, TRBD1, is unchecked because there is no DNA. The CDR3 covers 17 residues. Germline V CDR1 and CDR2: SGHRS, YFSETQ. CDR3 region: CASSLAGGQGIMNEQFF. Together with reference TRBV5-1 and TRBJ2-1, the CDR3 gives the full variable domain: KAGVTQTPRYLIKTRGQQVTLSCSPISGHRSVSWYQQTPGQGLQFLFEYFSETQRNKGNFPGRFSGRQFSNSRSEMNVSTLELGDSALYLCASSLAGGQGIMNEQFFGPGTRLTVL.

V and J are TRBV3-1 and TRBJ1-1. There are 15 residues in the CDR3. The V gene's germline CDR1 is LGHDT and CDR2 YNNKEL (reference sequence). CDR3 sequence reads: CASSPALLGNTEAFF.

The V and J genes are TRBV5-1 and TRBJ1-6; TCRdb's D call of TRBD1 is untestable without DNA. CDR3 size: 15 residues. The germline gives CDR1 SGHRS, CDR2 YFSETQ. CDR3: CASSLVAGQNSPLHF.

This chain uses TRBV28 with TRBJ2-7; no DNA is available, so the TRBD2 call from TCRdb remains unchecked. The CDR3 is 19 amino acids. The V gene's germline CDR1 is MDHEN and CDR2 SYDVKM. The CDR3 sequence is CASNSPGHGLAGISYEQYF.

The chain is built from TRBV5-1 and TRBJ2-1; TCRdb picks TRBD2, but there is no DNA to check that call. The CDR3 covers 15 residues. Germline V gives CDR1 SGHRS, CDR2 YFSETQ. CDR3 loop: CASSLQRVTYNEQFF. The full variable domain, with the rest looked up from reference TRBV5-1 and TRBJ2-1, is KAGVTQTPRYLIKTRGQQVTLSCSPISGHRSVSWYQQTPGQGLQFLFEYFSETQRNKGNFPGRFSGRQFSNSRSEMNVSTLELGDSALYLCASSLQRVTYNEQFFGPGTRLTVL.

The chain couples TRBV5-1 to TRBJ2-7; the D call of TRBD2 rests on TCRdb alone, since no DNA is present to check it. Per germline, CDR1 SGHRS and CDR2 YFSETQ. The CDR3 runs to 15 residues. CDR3 sequence reads: CASSKEGMSSYEQYF.

The J gene is TRBJ1-5, the V gene TRBV20-1; TCRdb indicates TRBD1, and absent DNA this call remains unverified. The CDR3 is 15 amino acids. CDR1 DFQATT and CDR2 SNEGSKA come from the germline V gene (reference sequence). CDR3 region: CSARAPGQGNQPQHF.

The chain combines TRBV5-1 with TRBJ2-1; TCRdb names TRBD1, which stays unverified in the absence of DNA. Germline V gene sequence: CDR1 SGHRS, CDR2 YFSETQ. The CDR3 extends over 16 amino acids. CDR3 in amino acids: CASSLIAPGAYNEQFF.

The V and J genes are TRBV18 and TRBJ1-5. Germline loops: CDR1 KGHSH, CDR2 LQKENI. The CDR3 is made up of 15 amino acids. The CDR3 is CASSPTGVSNQPQHF.

This chain links TRBV5-1 with TRBJ1-3. Germline V gives CDR1 SGHRS, CDR2 YFSETQ. This CDR3 contains 17 residues. This CDR3 reads CASSLQGIITSGNTIYF.

The CDR3 protein is CAISIQQDLDSNYGYTF. This chain uses TRBV10-3 with TRBJ1-2. CDR1 and CDR2 (germline): ENHRY, SYGVKD. This CDR3 region has 17 residues.

The rearrangement uses TRBV20-1 and TRBJ1-2; without DNA, the TCRdb call of TRBD1 cannot be checked. Germline assignment: CDR1 DFQATT and CDR2 SNEGSKA (reference sequence). CDR3 length: 14 amino acids. CDR3 region: CSVYARQERYDYTF.

The V call is TRBV15, the J call TRBJ2-1. CDR3 length: 15 residues. Germline values: CDR1 LNHNV, CDR2 YYDKDF (reference sequence). The CDR3 sequence: CATSRDSSSSNEQFF.

V is TRBV24-1 and J is TRBJ2-1; TCRdb picks TRBD2, but there is no DNA to check that call. The CDR3 spans 15 residues. Per germline, CDR1 KGHDR and CDR2 SFDVKD. The CDR3 is CATQRGLAGVNEQFF.

This chain links TRBV5-1 with TRBJ2-3; TCRdb returns TRBD2, unconfirmable since there is no DNA. This CDR3 has 19 amino acids. Looked up from germline, CDR1 is SGHRS and CDR2 is YFSETQ. The CDR3 protein is CASSPNPVRTSGTTDTQYF.

V gene TRBV18 combines with J gene TRBJ2-3. This CDR3 spans 15 amino acids. Germline V gene sequence: CDR1 KGHSH, CDR2 LQKENI. The chain's CDR3 is CASSPPGVGTDTQYF.

The rearrangement links TRBV2 to TRBJ2-3; TCRdb designates TRBD1, a call that cannot be tested without DNA. CDR1 and CDR2 from the germline V gene are SNHLY and FYNNEI. This CDR3 comprises 14 residues. The CDR3 reads CASSEGTGGGLQYF.

The chain carries TRBV7-9 and TRBJ2-1; the TRBD2 assignment by TCRdb is unverifiable without DNA. This CDR3 spans 15 amino acids. CDR1 is SEHNR and CDR2 is FQNEAQ in the germline V gene (reference sequence). The CDR3: CASSLEGGGGNEQFF.

The V call is TRBV27, the J call TRBJ1-1; lacking DNA, the TRBD1 call made by TCRdb goes unchecked. The CDR3 loop spans 18 amino acids. Germline-derived CDR1 and CDR2 are MNHEY and SMNVEV (reference sequence). The CDR3 loop is CASSFHRGGGSPSTEAFF.